Here is one T cell receptor (beta chain) with its context. Its specificity is unknown. This entry comes from a study of identical twins. General study results and limits: In beta out-of-frame sequences, the excess sharing between twins was weaker.

V lost 4 bases and J 6 bases, leaving 15 bases between the germline ends. CDR1 is LGHDT, CDR2 YNNKEL, per germline (reference sequence). The CDR3 sequence is 15 residues long. Through template switching, a universal primer site was introduced, and the cDNA contained unique molecular identifiers. Using its own MiXCR run on the 5' RACE reads, TCRdb lists one record per CDR3 protein. Of hundreds of thousands of distinct CDR3 sequences in the sample, approximately 8% were seen once. Separately, the same data were catalogued under a study of yellow fever vaccine responses in identical twins. That report notes: After vaccination, twins' T cell response reportedly seemed partly convergent, partly personalized.

The specimen sequenced was memory (CD45RO+) T cells sorted from blood. The V and J genes are TRBV3-1 and TRBJ2-2; TRBD1 might be the D (7 bases). This receptor was identified in a woman under 30 in good health. CDR3 in DNA: TGTGCCAGCAGCCCTAGACAGGGAGGCGCCGGGGAGCTGTTTTTT. Residues: CASSPRQGGAGELFF.